The rows below give T cell receptor beta chains drawn from one sample of a study of regulatory T cells in long-lasting Graves disease. One entry per CDR3 protein, called by TCRdb with MiXCR from the multiplex PCR reads. The sample carries about 430,000 distinct CDR3 sequences, over 12% recorded once. The sample also formed part of further work on T cells in Graves' hyperthyroidism and ophthalmopathy.

Material: peripheral blood mononuclear cells (PBMCs), obtained at new diagnosis, from a patient treated with antithyroid drugs. The receptor set was obtained from a middle-aged woman with Graves disease. Each CDR3 is given with its conserved first and last residue. The D gene is left open where the match is weak. Only part of the rows carry a size: once, few, many, or a class if the clone is expanded.

j_call	v_call	clone_size	d_call	cdr3_aa	cdr3_nt
TRBJ1-4	TRBV2	.	.	CASMSFGEKLFF	TGTGCCAGCATGTCCTTCGGTGAAAAACTGTTTTTT
TRBJ2-7	TRBV4-2	few	TRBD2	CASSQVPGLATHEQYF	TGTGCCAGCAGCCAAGTTCCGGGACTAGCGACCCACGAGCAGTACTTC
TRBJ2-7	TRBV5-6	many	.	CASSFVRSDEQYF	TGTGCCAGCAGCTTCGTCCGTTCAGACGAGCAGTACTTC
TRBJ2-2	TRBV7-2	many	TRBD2	CASSRGGSDTGELFF	TGTGCCAGCAGCAGGGGCGGGAGTGACACCGGGGAGCTGTTTTTT
TRBJ1-2	TRBV2	many	.	CASTEEIWAGRHYGYTF	TGTGCCAGCACCGAGGAGATATGGGCCGGGAGGCACTATGGCTACACCTTC
TRBJ2-5	TRBV20-1	many	TRBD1	CSAREGTGEETQYF	TGCAGTGCTAGAGAAGGGACAGGGGAAGAGACCCAGTACTTC
TRBJ2-7	TRBV11-2	many	.	CASSSYKDSSYEQYF	TGTGCCAGCAGTTCTTATAAGGACTCCTCCTACGAGCAGTACTTC
TRBJ2-1	TRBV20-1	.	TRBD2	CSAPSPSGRHNEQFF	TGCAGTGCCCCCTCCCCTAGCGGCCGCCACAATGAGCAGTTCTTC
TRBJ2-7	TRBV12-3/TRBV12-4	many	.	CASSLYQSTYEQYF	TGTGCCAGCAGTTTATACCAGAGTACCTACGAGCAGTACTTC
TRBJ2-7	TRBV3-2	.	.	CASSRPGPVSYEQYF	TGTGCCAGCAGCCGTCCAGGACCCGTCTCCTACGAGCAGTACTTC
TRBJ1-2	TRBV30	many	TRBD1	CAWSVQGGPDYGYTF	TGTGCCTGGAGTGTACAAGGGGGCCCAGACTATGGCTACACCTTC